The present entry profiles one T cell receptor beta chain with its context. What it binds is unknown. This entry belongs to a study of vaccination and CD4 T cells after COVID-19. For the study at large: Convalescent donors totaled six males and four females, including two who were Hispanic. There were a few convalescent patients sampled at day 14 and again at days 161 to 241 post-vaccination. No peptide, an HIV-1 Nef pool, or a CEFX pool was what each control culture received.

Time point denoted: late sampling 161 to 241 days after vaccination in a few convalescent patients. The treatment was: approximately nine-day PBMC culture with coronavirus spike peptide pools or control peptides (ViraFEST assay). Trimming cost V 0 bases and J 2 bases, with 4 bases left between them. The CDR3 runs to 13 residues. Germline V lookup: CDR1 WNHNN, CDR2 SYGVQD (reference sequence). The Oncomine TCR Beta short-read assay generated sequence data from the DNA of cultured CD4+ T cells. Via MiXCR, TCRdb re-called the PCR reads, giving one row per CDR3 protein. The sample holds more than 20,000 distinct CDR3 sequences, around 42% seen once.

The chain joins TRBV10-1 to TRBJ1-2; D unclear. The clonotype originates from a human donor who had recovered from COVID-19. Specimen: CD4+ T cells from blood, cultured in vitro, collected about 7 months after SARS-CoV-2 vaccination. CDR3 DNA: TGCGCCAGCAGTGAGTCTTCCAACTATGGCTACACCTTC. This sequence encodes CASSESSNYGYTF.